These T cell receptor beta chains were read from a single sample in a study of blood T cell repertoires in COVID-19. The method was immunoSEQ multiplex PCR; TCRdb's version includes in-frame clones alone and lacks a portion of them. This table has 110,000 or so clones, 70% to 90% appearing once. Sequencing was performed on peripheral blood. The source is a woman aged 70-85 years who had recovered from COVID-19. Each CDR3 is given with its conserved first and last residue. D genes are given only for firm matches. The listing skips clone size in some rows; elsewhere it reads once, few, many or a size class.

TGTGCCAGCAGCCAAGATACGGCTAGCGGGATAGCCAAAAACATTCAGTACTTC,CASSQDTASGIAKNIQYF,TRBJ2-4,18,TRBV3-1/TRBV3-2,TRBD2,once
TGTGCCAGCAGGCCCCGGACTAGCGGGAGGCAGGGGGAGCTGTTTTTT,CASRPRTSGRQGELFF,TRBJ2-2,16,TRBV6-6,TRBD2,NA
TGCAGCGTTGTTCGGAGGGGAGAGACCCAGTACTTC,CSVVRRGETQYF,TRBJ2-5,12,TRBV29-1,NA,NA
TGTGCCATCAGTGACTCCGGGACTAGTCCCGGGGAGCTGTTTTTT,CAISDSGTSPGELFF,TRBJ2-2,15,TRBV10-3,TRBD2,NA
TGTGCCAGCAGCCAAAATCGGTTCGAGAAGGCTTTCTTT,CASSQNRFEKAFF,TRBJ1-1,13,TRBV7-9,NA,NA
TGCGCCAGCAGCCCCGGAAGGCAGGGGGCCTACGAGCAGTACTTC,CASSPGRQGAYEQYF,TRBJ2-7,15,TRBV4-3,TRBD1,NA
TGTGCCACCGGGAGGGAACCCGGGGAGCTGTTTTTT,CATGREPGELFF,TRBJ2-2,12,TRBV9,TRBD2,once
TGTGCCAGCAGCCCCAGCGGGGGGGCTTCCTACGAGCAGTACTTC,CASSPSGGASYEQYF,TRBJ2-7,15,TRBV7-9,TRBD2,NA
TGTGCCAGCAACCCTTTAGCGGGAGACACCGGGGAGCTGTTTTTT,CASNPLAGDTGELFF,TRBJ2-2,15,TRBV11-2,TRBD2,NA
TGTGCCAGCAGCGTAGGAGGGCGAGGAAACACCATATATTTT,CASSVGGRGNTIYF,TRBJ1-3,14,TRBV9,NA,NA
TGCGCCACAGTCAGGGACTCGAACAATGAGCAGTTCTTC,CATVRDSNNEQFF,TRBJ2-1,13,TRBV10-2,NA,NA
TGTGCCAGCGCGGGGGCGAGCACCGGGGAGCTGTTTTTT,CASAGASTGELFF,TRBJ2-2,13,TRBV11-3,NA,NA
TGTGCCAGCAGTTTCCAGGGGGCTGGGGCCAACGTCCTGACTTTC,CASSFQGAGANVLTF,TRBJ2-6,15,TRBV27,TRBD1,NA
TGTGCCAGCAGCTTAGGGCGAGAGCAGTTCTTC,CASSLGREQFF,TRBJ2-1,11,TRBV7-3,NA,NA
TGTGCCAGCAGCTTCCCGGACAGGGGTCGACGCACAGATACGCAGTATTTT,CASSFPDRGRRTDTQYF,TRBJ2-3,17,TRBV11-3,TRBD1,NA
TGTGCCAGCAGTTTGGGGGACAAGACCGACTATGGCTACACCTTC,CASSLGDKTDYGYTF,TRBJ1-2,15,TRBV6-2/TRBV6-3,NA,NA
TGCGCCAGCAGCTCTAGGACAGGCGGGACAGATACGCAGTATTTT,CASSSRTGGTDTQYF,TRBJ2-3,15,TRBV5-1,TRBD1,NA
TGTGCCAGCAGGGCTTACCGGGACTACGACGAGCAGTACTTC,CASRAYRDYDEQYF,TRBJ2-7,14,TRBV28,TRBD2,NA
TGTGCCACCCGGCGGGCAGCCCAGAATAATTCACCCCTCCACTTT,CATRRAAQNNSPLHF,TRBJ1-6,15,TRBV19,NA,NA
TGTGCCAGCAGCGCCGGGACAGTTACAACTTGGGATGAGCAGTTCTTC,CASSAGTVTTWDEQFF,TRBJ2-1,16,TRBV5-4,TRBD1,NA
TGTGCCATCAGTGAGTCGACCGGATGGGGGGGGACGGACGGCTACACCTTC,CAISESTGWGGTDGYTF,TRBJ1-2,17,TRBV10-3,NA,NA
TGTGCCAGCAGCGAAAAGACAGACCGACCCCATGGAAACACCATATATTTT,CASSEKTDRPHGNTIYF,TRBJ1-3,17,TRBV9,NA,NA